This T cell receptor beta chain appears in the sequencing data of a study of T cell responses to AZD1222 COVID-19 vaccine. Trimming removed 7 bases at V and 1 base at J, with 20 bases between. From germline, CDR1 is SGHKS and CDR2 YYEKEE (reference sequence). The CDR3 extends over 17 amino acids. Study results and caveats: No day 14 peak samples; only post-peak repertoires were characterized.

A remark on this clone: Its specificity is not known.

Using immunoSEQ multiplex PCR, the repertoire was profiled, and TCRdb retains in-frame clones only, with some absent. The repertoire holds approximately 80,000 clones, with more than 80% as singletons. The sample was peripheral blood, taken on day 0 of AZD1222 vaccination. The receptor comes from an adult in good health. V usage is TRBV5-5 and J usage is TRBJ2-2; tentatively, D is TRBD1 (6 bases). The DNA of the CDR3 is TGTGCCAGCGGACAACTAAAGGACAGCCTGAACACCGGGGAGCTGTTTTTT. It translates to CASGQLKDSLNTGELFF.